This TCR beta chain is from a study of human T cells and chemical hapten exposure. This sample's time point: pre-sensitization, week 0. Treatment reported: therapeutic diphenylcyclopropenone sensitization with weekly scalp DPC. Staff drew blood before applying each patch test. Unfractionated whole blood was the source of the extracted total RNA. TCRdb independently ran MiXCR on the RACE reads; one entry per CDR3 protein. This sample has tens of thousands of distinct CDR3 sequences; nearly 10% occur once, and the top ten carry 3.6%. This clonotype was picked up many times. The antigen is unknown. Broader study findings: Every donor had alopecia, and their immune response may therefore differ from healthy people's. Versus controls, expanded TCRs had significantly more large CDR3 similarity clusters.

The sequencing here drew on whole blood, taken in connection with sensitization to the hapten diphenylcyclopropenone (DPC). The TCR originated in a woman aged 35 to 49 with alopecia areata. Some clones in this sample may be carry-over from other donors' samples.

The CDR3 DNA reads as TGTGCCAGCACAGGACAGTTGAACACTGAAGCTTTCTTT. Protein sequence: CASTGQLNTEAFF. This chain joins TRBV27 and TRBJ1-1, with TRBD1 as a possible D gene (6 bases). The V and J ends lost 7 bases and 0 bases respectively, with 9 bases between them. In germline, CDR1 is MNHEY, CDR2 SMNVEV (reference sequence). This CDR3 contains 13 residues.